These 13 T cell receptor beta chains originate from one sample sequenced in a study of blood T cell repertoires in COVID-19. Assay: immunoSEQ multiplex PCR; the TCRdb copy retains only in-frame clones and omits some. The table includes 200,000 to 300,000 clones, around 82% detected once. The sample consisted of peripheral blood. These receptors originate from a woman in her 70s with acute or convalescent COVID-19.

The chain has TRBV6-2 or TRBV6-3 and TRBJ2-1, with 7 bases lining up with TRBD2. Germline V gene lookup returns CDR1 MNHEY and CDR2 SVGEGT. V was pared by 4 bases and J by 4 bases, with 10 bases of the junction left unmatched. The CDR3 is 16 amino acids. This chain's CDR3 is CASSSRSGALYNEQFF. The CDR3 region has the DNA TGTGCCAGCAGTTCGCGAAGCGGGGCCCTTTACAATGAGCAGTTCTTC.

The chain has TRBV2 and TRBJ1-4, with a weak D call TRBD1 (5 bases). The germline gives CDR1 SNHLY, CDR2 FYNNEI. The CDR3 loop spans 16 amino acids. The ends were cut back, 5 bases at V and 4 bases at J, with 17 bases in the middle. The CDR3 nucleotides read TGTGCCAGCAGTCCCGGGAGGGGTACGATTAATGAAAAACTGTTTTTT. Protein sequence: CASSPGRGTINEKLFF.

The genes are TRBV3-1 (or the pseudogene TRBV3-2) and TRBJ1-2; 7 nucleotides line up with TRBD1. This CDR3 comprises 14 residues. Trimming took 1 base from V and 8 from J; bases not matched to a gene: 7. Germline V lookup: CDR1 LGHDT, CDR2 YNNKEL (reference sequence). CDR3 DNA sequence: TGTGCCAGCAGCCAAGGTGAGGGGGCGCGCGGCTACACCTTC. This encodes CASSQGEGARGYTF.

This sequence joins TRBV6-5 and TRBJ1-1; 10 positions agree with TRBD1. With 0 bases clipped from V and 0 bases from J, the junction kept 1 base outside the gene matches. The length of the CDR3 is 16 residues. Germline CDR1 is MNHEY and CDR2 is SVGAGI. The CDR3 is CASSYSGQGMNTEAFF. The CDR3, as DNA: TGTGCCAGCAGTTACTCGGGACAGGGGATGAACACTGAAGCTTTCTTT.

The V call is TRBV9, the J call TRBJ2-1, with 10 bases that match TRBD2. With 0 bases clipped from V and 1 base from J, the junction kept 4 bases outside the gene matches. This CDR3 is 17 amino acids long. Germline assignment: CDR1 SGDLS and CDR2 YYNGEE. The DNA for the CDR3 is TGTGCCAGCAGCGTAGTGGGACTAGCGACTTCCTACAATGAGCAGTTCTTC. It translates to CASSVVGLATSYNEQFF.

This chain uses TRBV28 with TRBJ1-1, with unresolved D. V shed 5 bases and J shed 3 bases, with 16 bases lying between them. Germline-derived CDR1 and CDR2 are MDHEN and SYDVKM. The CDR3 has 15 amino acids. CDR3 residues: CASSPRRQRDTEAFF. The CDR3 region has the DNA TGTGCCAGCAGTCCGAGGCGGCAGCGGGACACTGAAGCTTTCTTT.

In DNA form, the CDR3 reads TGTGCCAGTAGTATAATGGGGCCGGCGGGCAATCAGCCCCAGCATTTT. Its protein product is CASSIMGPAGNQPQHF. The chain joins TRBV19 to TRBJ1-5; D may be TRBD1 (5 bases). The CDR3 consists of 16 residues. V shed 2 bases and J shed 2 bases, with 13 bases lying between them. Germline assignment: CDR1 LNHDA and CDR2 SQIVND (reference sequence).

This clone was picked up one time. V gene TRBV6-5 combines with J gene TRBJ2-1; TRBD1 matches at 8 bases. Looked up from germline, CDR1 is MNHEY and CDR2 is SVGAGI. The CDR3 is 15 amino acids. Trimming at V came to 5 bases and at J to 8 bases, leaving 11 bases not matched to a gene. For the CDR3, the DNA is TGTGCCAGCAGTCACAGGGGGACCGGGGTAGATGAGCAGTTCTTC. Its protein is CASSHRGTGVDEQFF.

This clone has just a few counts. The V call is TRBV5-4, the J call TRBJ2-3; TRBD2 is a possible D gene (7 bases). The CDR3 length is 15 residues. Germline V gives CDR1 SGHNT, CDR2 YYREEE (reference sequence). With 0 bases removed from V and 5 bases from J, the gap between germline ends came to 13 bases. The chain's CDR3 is CASSLVRGAGDTQYF. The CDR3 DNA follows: TGTGCCAGCAGCTTGGTCCGGGGGGCGGGAGATACGCAGTATTTT.

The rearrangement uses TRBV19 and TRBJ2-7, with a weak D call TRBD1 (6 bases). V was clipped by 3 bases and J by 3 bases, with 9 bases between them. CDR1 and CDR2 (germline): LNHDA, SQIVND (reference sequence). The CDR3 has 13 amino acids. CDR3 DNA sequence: TGTGCCAGTAGTATGGGGACATACTACGAGCAGTACTTC. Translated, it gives CASSMGTYYEQYF.

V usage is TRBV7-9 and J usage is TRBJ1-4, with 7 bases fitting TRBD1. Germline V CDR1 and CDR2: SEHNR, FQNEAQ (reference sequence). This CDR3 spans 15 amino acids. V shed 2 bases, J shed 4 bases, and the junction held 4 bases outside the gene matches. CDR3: CASSLMGQINEKLFF. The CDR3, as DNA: TGTGCCAGCAGCTTAATGGGACAGATTAATGAAAAACTGTTTTTT.

The CDR3 loop is CASSRKQGIQTNTEAFF. The CDR3 DNA reads as TGTGCCAGCAGTAGGAAACAGGGCATACAGACGAACACTGAAGCTTTCTTT. The chain has TRBV21-1 and TRBJ1-1; no DNA check was done on the table's D call, TRBD1. TRBV21-1 is a pseudogene segment. This CDR3 spans 17 amino acids.

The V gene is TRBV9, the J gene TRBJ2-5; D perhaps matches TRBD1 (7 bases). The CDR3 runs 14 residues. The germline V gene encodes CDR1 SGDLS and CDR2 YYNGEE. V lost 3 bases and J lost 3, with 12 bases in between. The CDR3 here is CASSARGTEETQYF. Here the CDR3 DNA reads TGTGCCAGCAGCGCCCGGGGGACAGAAGAGACCCAGTACTTC.